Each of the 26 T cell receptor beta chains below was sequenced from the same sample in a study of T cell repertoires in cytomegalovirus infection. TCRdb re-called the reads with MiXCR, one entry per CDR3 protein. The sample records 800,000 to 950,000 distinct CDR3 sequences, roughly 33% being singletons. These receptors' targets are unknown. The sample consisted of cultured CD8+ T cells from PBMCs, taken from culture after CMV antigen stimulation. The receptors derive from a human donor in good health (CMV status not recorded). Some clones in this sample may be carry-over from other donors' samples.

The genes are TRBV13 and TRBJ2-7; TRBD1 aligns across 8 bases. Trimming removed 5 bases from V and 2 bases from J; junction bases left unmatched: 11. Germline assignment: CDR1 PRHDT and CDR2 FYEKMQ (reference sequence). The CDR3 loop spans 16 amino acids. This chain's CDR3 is CASSIAKTGAPYEQYF. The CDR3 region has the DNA TGTGCCAGCAGCATAGCAAAGACAGGGGCCCCCTACGAGCAGTACTTC.

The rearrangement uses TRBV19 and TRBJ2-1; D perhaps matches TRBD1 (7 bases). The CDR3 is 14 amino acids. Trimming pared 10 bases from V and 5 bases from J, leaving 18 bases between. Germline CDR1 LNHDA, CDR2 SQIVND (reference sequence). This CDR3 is CATSRGDSNNEQFF. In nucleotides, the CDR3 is TGTGCCACCTCCAGGGGGGACAGCAACAATGAGCAGTTCTTC.

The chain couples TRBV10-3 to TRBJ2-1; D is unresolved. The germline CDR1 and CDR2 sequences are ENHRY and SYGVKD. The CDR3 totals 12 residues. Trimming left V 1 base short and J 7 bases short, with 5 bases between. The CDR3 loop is CAISEWDNEQFF. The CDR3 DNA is TGTGCCATCAGTGAGTGGGATAATGAGCAGTTCTTC.

The CDR3 reads CASSQDDGGTEAFF. The DNA for the CDR3 is TGTGCCAGCAGCCAAGACGACGGGGGCACTGAAGCTTTCTTT. J is TRBJ1-1 and V is TRBV4-2; maybe TRBD1 (5 bases). CDR3 length: 14 amino acids. With 0 bases removed from V and 4 bases from J, the gap between germline ends came to 9 bases. In germline, CDR1 is LGHNA, CDR2 YNFKEQ.

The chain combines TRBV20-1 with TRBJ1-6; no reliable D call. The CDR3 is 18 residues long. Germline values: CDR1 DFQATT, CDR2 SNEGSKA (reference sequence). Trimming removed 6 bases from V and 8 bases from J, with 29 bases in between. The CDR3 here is CSATQLHADTPRDSPLHF. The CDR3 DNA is TGCAGTGCGACTCAACTCCATGCGGATACCCCTCGAGATTCACCCCTCCACTTT.

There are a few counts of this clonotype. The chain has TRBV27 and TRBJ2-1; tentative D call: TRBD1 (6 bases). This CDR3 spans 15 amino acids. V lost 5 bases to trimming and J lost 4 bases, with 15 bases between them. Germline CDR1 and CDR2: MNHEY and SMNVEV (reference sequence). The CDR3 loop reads CASSTAHRGYNEQFF. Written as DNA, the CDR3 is TGTGCCAGCAGTACCGCCCATAGGGGGTACAATGAGCAGTTCTTC.

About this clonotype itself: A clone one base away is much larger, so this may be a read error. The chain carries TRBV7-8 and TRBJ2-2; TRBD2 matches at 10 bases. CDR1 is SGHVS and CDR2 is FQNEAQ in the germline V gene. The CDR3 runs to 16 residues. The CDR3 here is CASSLWERGGSGEVFF. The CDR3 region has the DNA TGTGCCAGCAGCTTATGGGAGCGGGGGGGCTCCGGGGAGGTGTTTTTT.

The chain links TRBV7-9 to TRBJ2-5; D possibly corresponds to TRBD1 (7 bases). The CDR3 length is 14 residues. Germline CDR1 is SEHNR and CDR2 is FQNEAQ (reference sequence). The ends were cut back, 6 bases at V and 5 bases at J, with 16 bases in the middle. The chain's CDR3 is CASRQPGGQETQYF. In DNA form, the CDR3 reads TGTGCCAGCAGACAACCAGGGGGGCAGGAGACCCAGTACTTC.

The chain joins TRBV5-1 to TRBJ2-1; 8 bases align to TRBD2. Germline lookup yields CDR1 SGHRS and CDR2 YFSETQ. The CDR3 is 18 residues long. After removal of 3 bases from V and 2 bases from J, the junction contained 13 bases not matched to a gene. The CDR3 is CASSSPGGLVLPYNEQFF. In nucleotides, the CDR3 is TGCGCCAGCAGCTCCCCGGGGGGGTTAGTTTTGCCCTACAATGAGCAGTTCTTC.

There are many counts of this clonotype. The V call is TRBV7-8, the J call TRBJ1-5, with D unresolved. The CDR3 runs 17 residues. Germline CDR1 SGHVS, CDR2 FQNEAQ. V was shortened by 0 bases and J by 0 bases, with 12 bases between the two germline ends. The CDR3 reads CASSLALGPNSNQPQHF. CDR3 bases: TGTGCCAGCAGCTTAGCGCTAGGACCTAATAGCAATCAGCCCCAGCATTTT.

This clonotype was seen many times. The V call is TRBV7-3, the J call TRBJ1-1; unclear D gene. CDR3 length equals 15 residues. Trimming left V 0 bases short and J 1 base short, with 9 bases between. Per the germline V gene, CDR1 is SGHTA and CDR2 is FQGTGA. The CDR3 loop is CASSLTSSGNTEAFF. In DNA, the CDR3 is TGTGCCAGCAGCTTAACGTCGTCCGGGAACACTGAAGCTTTCTTT.

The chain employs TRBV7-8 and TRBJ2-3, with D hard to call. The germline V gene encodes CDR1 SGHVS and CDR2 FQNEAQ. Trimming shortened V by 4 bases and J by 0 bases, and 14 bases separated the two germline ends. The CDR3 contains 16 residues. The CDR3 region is CASSSPGRSSTDTQYF. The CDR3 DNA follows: TGTGCCAGCAGCTCCCCCGGCAGGTCTAGCACAGATACGCAGTATTTT.

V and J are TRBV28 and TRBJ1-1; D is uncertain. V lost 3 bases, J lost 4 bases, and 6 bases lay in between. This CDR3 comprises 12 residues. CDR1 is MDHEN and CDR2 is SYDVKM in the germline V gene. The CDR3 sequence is CASSFPLTEAFF. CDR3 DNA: TGTGCCAGCAGTTTCCCCCTCACTGAAGCTTTCTTT.

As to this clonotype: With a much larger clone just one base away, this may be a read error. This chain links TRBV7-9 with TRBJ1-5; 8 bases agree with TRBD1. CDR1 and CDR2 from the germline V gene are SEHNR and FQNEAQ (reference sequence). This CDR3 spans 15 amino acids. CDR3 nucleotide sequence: TGTGCCAGCAGCCCTCAGGGGGCGCGGGGTCAGTCCCAGCATTTT. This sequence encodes CASSPQGARGQSQHF.

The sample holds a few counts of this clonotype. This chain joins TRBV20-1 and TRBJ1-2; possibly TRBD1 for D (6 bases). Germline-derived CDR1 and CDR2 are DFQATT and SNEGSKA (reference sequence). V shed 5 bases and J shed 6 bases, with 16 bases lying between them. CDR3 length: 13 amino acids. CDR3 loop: CSAPTSAGDGYTF. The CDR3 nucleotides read TGCAGTGCTCCGACCTCGGCAGGGGATGGCTACACCTTC.

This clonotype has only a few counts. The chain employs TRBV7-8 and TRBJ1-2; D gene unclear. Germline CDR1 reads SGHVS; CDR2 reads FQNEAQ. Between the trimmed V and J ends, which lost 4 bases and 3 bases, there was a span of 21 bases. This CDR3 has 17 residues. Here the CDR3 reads CASSSPKGGKRDYGYTF. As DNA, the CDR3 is TGTGCCAGCAGCTCCCCAAAGGGAGGGAAGAGGGACTATGGCTACACCTTC.

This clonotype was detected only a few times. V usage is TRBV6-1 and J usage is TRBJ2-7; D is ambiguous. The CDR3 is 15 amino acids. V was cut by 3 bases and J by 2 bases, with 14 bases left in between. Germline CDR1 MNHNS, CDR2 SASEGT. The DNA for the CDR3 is TGTGCCAGCAGTGATAGGGATACTTTTACCTACGAGCAGTACTTC. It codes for CASSDRDTFTYEQYF.

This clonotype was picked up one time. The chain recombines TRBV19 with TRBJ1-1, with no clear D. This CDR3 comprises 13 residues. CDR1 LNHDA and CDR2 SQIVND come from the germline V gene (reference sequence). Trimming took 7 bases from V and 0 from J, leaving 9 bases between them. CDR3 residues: CASNGRLNTEAFF. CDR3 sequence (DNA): TGTGCCAGTAATGGGCGGTTGAACACTGAAGCTTTCTTT.

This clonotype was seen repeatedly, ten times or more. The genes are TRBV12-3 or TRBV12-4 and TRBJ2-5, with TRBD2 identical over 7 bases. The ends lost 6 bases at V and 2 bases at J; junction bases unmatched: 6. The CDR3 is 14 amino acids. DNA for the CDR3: TGTGCCAGCAGCTTAACGGGGGGACAAGAGACCCAGTACTTC. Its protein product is CASSLTGGQETQYF.

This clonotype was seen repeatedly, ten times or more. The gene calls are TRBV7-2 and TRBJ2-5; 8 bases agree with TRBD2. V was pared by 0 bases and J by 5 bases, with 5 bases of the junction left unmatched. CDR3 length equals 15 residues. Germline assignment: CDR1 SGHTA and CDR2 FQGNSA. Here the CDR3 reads CASSLARGAWETQYF. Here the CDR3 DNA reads TGTGCCAGCAGCTTAGCGCGGGGGGCGTGGGAGACCCAGTACTTC.

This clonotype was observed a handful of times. CDR3 sequence (DNA): TGTGCCAGCAGCCAAAAACAGGGCCCCGGGGAGCTGTTTTTT. Translating it yields CASSQKQGPGELFF. This rearrangement joins TRBV5-6 to TRBJ2-2, with a possible D match to TRBD1 (6 bases). CDR1 and CDR2 from the germline V gene are SGHDT and YYEEEE. With 4 bases removed from V and 6 bases from J, the gap between germline ends came to 13 bases. The CDR3 is 14 amino acids.

CDR3 DNA sequence: TGCGCCAGCAGCCACCCGCAGAGCGGGGGGGCATCGGATACGCAGTATTTT. It codes for CASSHPQSGGASDTQYF. J is TRBJ2-3 and V is TRBV4-3, with 10 bases fitting TRBD2. J was trimmed by 6 bases and V by 3 bases; bases with no gene match: 12. Germline V lookup: CDR1 LGHNA, CDR2 YSLEER. This CDR3 spans 17 amino acids.

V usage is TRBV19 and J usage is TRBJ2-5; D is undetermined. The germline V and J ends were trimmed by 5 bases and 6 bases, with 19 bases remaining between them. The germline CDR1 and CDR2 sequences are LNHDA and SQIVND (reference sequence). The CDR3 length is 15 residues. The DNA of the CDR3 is TGTGCCAGTAGTCCGGGTCCGCCGAAGAGGAAGACCCAGTACTTC. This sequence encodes CASSPGPPKRKTQYF.

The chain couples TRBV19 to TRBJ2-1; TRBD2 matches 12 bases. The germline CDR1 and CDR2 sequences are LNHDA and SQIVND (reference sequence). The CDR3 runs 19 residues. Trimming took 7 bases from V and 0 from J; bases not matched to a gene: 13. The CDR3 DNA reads TGTGCCAGTACCCTAGGACTAGCGGGGCAACCTTTCTCCTACAATGAGCAGTTCTTC. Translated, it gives CASTLGLAGQPFSYNEQFF.

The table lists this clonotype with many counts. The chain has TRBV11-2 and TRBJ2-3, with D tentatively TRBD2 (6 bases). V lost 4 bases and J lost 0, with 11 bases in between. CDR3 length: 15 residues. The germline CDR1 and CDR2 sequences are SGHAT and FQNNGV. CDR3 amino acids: CASSSTGTSTDTQYF. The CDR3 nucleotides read TGTGCCAGCAGCTCCACGGGGACTAGCACAGATACGCAGTATTTT.

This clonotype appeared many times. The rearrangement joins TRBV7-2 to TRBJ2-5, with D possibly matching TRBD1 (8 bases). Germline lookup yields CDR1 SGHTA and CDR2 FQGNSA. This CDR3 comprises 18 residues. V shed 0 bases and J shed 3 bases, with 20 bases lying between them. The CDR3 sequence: CASSLARRRQGTKETQYF. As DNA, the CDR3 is TGTGCCAGCAGCTTAGCGAGGAGGAGACAGGGGACTAAAGAGACCCAGTACTTC.